This T cell receptor beta chain was recorded in a study of control samples from healthy donors and cancer patients. Losses at the gene ends were 0 bases for V and 1 base for J; bases not matched to a gene: 1. The CDR3 consists of 15 residues. Germline lookup yields CDR1 SGHRS and CDR2 YFSETQ. The repertoire was sequenced with immunoSEQ multiplex PCR; TCRdb's copy has only in-frame clones and lacks some. The table records approximately 58,000 clones, around 87% of them present only once. The receptor comes from a woman aged 60-75 years with lung cancer. V usage is TRBV5-1 and J usage is TRBJ1-2; 9 nucleotides line up with TRBD1. The specimen sequenced was PBMCs. The CDR3 protein is CASSLAGQGNYGYTF. The CDR3, as DNA: TGCGCCAGCAGCTTGGCGGGACAGGGTAACTATGGCTACACCTTC.